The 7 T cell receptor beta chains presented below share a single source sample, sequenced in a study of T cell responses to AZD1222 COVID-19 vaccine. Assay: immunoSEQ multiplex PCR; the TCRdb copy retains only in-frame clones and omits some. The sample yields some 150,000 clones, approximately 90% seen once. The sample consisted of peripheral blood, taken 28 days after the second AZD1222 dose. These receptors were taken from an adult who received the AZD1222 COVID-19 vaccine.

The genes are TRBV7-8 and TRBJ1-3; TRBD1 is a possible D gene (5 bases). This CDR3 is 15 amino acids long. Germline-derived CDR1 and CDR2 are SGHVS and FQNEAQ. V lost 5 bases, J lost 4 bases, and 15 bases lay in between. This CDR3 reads CASSLAGTEGNTIYF. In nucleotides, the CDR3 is TGTGCCAGCAGCCTCGCGGGGACGGAGGGAAACACCATATATTTT.

CDR3 sequence: CASSFALAGAGEQYF. CDR3 DNA: TGTGCCAGCAGTTTTGCACTAGCGGGAGCGGGTGAGCAGTACTTC. The rearrangement uses TRBV27 and TRBJ2-7, with 11 bases identical to TRBD2. Germline trimming cut 3 bases from V and 7 bases from J; bases unmatched to any gene: 8. This CDR3 spans 15 amino acids. Germline assignment: CDR1 MNHEY and CDR2 SMNVEV (reference sequence).

The CDR3 region has the DNA TGTGCCACCTCACAGGATGGAAACACCATATATTTT. Translating gives CATSQDGNTIYF. The rearrangement uses TRBV24-1 and TRBJ1-3; possibly TRBD1 for D (5 bases). The CDR3 is made up of 12 amino acids. From germline, CDR1 is KGHDR and CDR2 SFDVKD. V lost 9 bases to trimming and J lost 3 bases, with 8 bases between them.

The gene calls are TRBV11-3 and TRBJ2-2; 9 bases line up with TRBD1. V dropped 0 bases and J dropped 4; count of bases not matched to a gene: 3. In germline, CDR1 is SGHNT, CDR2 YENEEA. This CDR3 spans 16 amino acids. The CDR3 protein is CASSLDGQGITGELFF. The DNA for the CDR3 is TGTGCCAGCAGCTTAGACGGACAGGGGATCACCGGGGAGCTGTTTTTT.

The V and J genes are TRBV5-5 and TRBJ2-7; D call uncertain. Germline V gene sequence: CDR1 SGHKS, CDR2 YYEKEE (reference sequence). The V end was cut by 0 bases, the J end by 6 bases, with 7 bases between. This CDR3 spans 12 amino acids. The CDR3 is CASSLVSPEQYF. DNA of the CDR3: TGTGCCAGCAGCTTGGTAAGTCCCGAGCAGTACTTC.

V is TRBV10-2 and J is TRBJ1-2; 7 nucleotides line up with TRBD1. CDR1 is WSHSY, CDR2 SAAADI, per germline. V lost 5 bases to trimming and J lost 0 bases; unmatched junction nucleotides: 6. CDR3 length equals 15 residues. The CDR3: CASSFRTGPNYGYTF. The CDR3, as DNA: TGCGCCAGCAGTTTCCGGACAGGACCTAACTATGGCTACACCTTC.

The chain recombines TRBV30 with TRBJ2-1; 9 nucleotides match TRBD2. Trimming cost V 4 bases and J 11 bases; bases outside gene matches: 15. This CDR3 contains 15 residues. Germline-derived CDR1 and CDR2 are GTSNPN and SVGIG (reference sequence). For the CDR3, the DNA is TGTGCCTGGACCCCTGGGGTTTCGGCGGGAGGGCAGCAGTTCTTC. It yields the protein CAWTPGVSAGGQQFF.